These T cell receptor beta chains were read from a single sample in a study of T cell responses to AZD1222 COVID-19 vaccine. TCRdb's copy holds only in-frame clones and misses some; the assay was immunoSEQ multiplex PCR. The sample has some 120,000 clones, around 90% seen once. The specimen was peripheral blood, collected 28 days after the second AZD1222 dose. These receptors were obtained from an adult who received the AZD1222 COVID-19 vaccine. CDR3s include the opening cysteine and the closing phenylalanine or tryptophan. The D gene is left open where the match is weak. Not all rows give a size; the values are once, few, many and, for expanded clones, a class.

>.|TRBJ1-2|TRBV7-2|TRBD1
CASSLGDRLYGYTF
TGTGCCAGCAGCTTAGGGGACAGACTCTATGGCTACACCTTC
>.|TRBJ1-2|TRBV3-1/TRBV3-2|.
CASSQEYSSNYGYTF
TGTGCCAGCAGCCAAGAGTACAGTTCTAACTATGGCTACACCTTC
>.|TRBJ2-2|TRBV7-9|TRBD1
CASSLRQGAGELFF
TGTGCCAGCAGCTTAAGACAGGGTGCCGGGGAGCTGTTTTTT
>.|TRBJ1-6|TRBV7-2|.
CASSTVPHGNSPLHF
TGTGCCAGCAGCACGGTCCCCCACGGCAATTCACCCCTCCACTTT
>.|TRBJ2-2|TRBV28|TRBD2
CASSTGLAPNTGELFF
TGTGCCAGCAGTACGGGACTAGCGCCGAACACCGGGGAGCTGTTTTTT
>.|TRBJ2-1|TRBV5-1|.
CASSLDLVVYEQFF
TGCGCCAGCAGCTTGGATCTAGTCGTGTATGAGCAGTTCTTC
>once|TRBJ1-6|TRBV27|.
CASSFQGKGSPLHF
TGTGCCAGCAGTTTCCAGGGGAAGGGTTCACCCCTCCACTTT
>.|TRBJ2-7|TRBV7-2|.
CASSPAYEQYF
TGTGCCAGCAGCCCAGCCTACGAGCAGTACTTC
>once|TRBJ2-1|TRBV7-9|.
CASSADSSYNEQFF
TGTGCCAGCAGCGCCGACAGCTCCTACAATGAGCAGTTCTTC
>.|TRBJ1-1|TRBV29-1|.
CSVAEGTNTEAFF
TGCAGCGTTGCCGAAGGGACGAACACTGAAGCTTTCTTT
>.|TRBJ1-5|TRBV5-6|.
CASSLWDQPQHF
TGTGCCAGCAGCTTGTGGGATCAGCCCCAGCATTTT
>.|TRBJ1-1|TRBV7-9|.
CASSFGIREGEEAFF
TGTGCCAGCAGCTTTGGGATTAGGGAAGGGGAGGAAGCTTTCTTT
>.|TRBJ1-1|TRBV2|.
CASSERGAEEEAFF
TGTGCCAGCAGTGAAAGGGGCGCCGAAGAGGAAGCTTTCTTT
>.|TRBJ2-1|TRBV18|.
CASSMGQAYNEQFF
TGTGCCAGCTCAATGGGACAAGCCTACAATGAGCAGTTCTTC
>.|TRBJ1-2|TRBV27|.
CASRGRNYGYTF
TGTGCCAGCAGGGGAAGAAACTATGGCTACACCTTC
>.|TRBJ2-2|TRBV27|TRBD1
CASRDRVASGELFF
TGTGCCAGCAGGGACAGGGTAGCTTCGGGGGAGCTGTTTTTT
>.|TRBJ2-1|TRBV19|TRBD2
CAVAGFYNEQFF
TGTGCTGTAGCGGGCTTCTACAATGAGCAGTTCTTC
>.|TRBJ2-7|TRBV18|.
CASSPSMGDYEQYF
TGTGCCAGCTCACCCTCCATGGGGGACTACGAGCAGTACTTC
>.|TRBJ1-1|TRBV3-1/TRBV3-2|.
CASSSLDGETEAFF
TGTGCCAGCAGCTCCCTGGATGGGGAGACTGAAGCTTTCTTT
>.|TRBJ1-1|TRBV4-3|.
CASSQDPRGAETEAFF
TGCGCCAGCAGCCAAGATCCGCGGGGGGCAGAGACTGAAGCTTTCTTT
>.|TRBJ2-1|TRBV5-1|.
CASSSGPSGESEQFF
TGCGCCAGCAGCTCCGGGCCGTCAGGGGAAAGTGAGCAGTTCTTC
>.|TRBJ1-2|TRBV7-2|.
CASSLEGGGVGGYGYTF
TGTGCCAGCAGCTTAGAGGGCGGGGGTGTGGGAGGCTATGGCTACACCTTC